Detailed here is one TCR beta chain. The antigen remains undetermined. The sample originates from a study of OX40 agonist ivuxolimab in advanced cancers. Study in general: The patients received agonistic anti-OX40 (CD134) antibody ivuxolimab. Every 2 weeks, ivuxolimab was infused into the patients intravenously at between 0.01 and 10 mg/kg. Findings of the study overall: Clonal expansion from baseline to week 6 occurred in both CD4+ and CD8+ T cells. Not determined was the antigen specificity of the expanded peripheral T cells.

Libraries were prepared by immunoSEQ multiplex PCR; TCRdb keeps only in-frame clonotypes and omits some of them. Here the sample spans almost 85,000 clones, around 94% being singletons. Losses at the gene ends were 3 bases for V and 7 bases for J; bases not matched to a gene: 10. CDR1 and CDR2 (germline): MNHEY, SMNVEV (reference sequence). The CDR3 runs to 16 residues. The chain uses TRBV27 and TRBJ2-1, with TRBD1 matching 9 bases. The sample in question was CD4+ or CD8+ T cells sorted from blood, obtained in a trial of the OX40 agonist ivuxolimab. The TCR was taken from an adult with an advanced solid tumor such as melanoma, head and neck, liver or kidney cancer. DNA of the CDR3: TGTGCCAGCAGTTTCCCCGGGACAGGGTATCCAAATGAGCAGTTCTTC. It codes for CASSFPGTGYPNEQFF.